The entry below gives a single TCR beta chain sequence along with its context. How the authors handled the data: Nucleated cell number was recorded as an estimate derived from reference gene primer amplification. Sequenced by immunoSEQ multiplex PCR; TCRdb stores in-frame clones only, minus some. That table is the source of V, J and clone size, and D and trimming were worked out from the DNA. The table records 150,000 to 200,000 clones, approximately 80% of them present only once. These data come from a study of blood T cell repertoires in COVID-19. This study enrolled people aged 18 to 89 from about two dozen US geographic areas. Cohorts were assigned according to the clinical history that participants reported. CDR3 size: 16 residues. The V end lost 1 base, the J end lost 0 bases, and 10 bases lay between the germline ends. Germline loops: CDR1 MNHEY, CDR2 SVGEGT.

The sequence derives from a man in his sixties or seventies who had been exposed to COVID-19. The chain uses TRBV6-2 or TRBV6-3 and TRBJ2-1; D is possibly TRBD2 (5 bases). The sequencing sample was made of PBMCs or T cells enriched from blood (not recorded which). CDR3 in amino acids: CASSYFSRGSYNEQFF. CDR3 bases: TGTGCCAGCAGTTACTTCTCCCGGGGCTCCTACAATGAGCAGTTCTTC.